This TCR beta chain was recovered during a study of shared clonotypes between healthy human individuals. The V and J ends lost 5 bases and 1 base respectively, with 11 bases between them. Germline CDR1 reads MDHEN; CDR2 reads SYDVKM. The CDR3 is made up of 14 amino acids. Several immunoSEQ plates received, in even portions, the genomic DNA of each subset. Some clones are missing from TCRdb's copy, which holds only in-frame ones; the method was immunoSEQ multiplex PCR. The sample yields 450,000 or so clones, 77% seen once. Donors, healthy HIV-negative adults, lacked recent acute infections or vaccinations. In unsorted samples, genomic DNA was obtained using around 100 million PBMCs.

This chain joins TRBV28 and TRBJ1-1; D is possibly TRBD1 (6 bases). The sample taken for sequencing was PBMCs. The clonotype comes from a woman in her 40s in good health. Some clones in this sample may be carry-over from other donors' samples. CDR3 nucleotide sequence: TGTGCCAGCAGTGTTCTGACAGGGAACACTGAAGCTTTCTTT. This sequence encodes CASSVLTGNTEAFF.